This record covers a single TCR beta chain. Its antigen is undetermined. This CDR3 is built from 14 residues. Per germline, CDR1 SGHNT and CDR2 YYREEE (reference sequence). V lost 1 base and J 0 bases, leaving 8 bases between the germline ends. This sample stems from a study of T-cell reconstitution after alpha-beta-depleted transplantation in children. Study-level findings and limits: Several hundred expanded graft clones reportedly gave rise to the alpha-beta T cells present about two months after transplant. At the one-year point after transplant, T-cell counts and TCRbeta diversity were found to come mostly from T cells that had been newly produced.

Preparation of the TCRbeta library used unique molecular identifiers. MiXCR was run by TCRdb on the PCR reads, yielding one entry per CDR3 protein. Of about 78,000 distinct CDR3 sequences listed, around 14% were seen once; the top ten hold around a quarter. The sample here was PBMCs, mostly from graft donor cells, taken 180 days after TCRalphabeta/CD19-depleted stem cell transplant. The chain has TRBV5-4 and TRBJ2-7; D not certain. The clonotype originates from a male patient aged 2 to 10 who had a stem cell transplant for acute lymphoblastic leukemia, so the T cells may come from the graft donor. CDR3 bases: TGTGCCAGCAGCTTGTATAGTGGCTCCTACGAGCAGTACTTC. This encodes CASSLYSGSYEQYF. Combining the CDR3 with reference TRBV5-4 and TRBJ2-7 gives the whole variable domain ETGVTQSPTHLIKTRGQQVTLRCSSQSGHNTVSWYQQALGQGPQFIFQYYREEENGRGNFPPRFSGLQFPNYSSELNVNALELDDSALYLCASSLYSGSYEQYFGPGTRLTVT.